This T cell receptor (beta chain) was identified in a study of shared clonotypes between healthy human individuals. Study background: Each donor contributed plates that comprised three CD4 naive, three CD4 memory, two CD8 naive and one CD8 memory.

Comment on this clone: Its antigen remains unidentified.

Each subset's genomic DNA was shared equally among a number of immunoSEQ plates. Assay used: immunoSEQ multiplex PCR; TCRdb lists only in-frame clones, some missing. The sample lists 1.5 million to 2.5 million clones, about 95% occurring once. Study results and limitations: Researchers found naive subsets generally carried larger estimated richness than memory subsets.

CDR1 is GTSNPN and CDR2 is SVGIG in the germline V gene (reference sequence). The CDR3 is 16 amino acids. V was cut by 0 bases and J by 2 bases, with 13 bases left in between. Naive CD8 populations comprised CD45RO-negative cells positively selected for CCR7, excluding terminally differentiated effector memory CD45RA+ cells. The gene calls are TRBV30 and TRBJ2-2; no clear D gene. The sequence came from a man between 18 and 35 years old in good health. The sequencing input was naive CD8+ T cells sorted from blood. The CDR3 DNA reads as TGTGCCTGGAGTGTAGTGTTGACAAGAAACACCGGGGAGCTGTTTTTT. This sequence encodes CAWSVVLTRNTGELFF.